The text below deals with one TCR beta chain. What it binds is unknown. Sequencing was performed with immunoSEQ multiplex PCR; in TCRdb, only in-frame clones are kept and a portion is missing. The table lists more than 85,000 clones, about 86% of them singletons. Per germline, CDR1 LGHNA and CDR2 YNFKEQ. V shed 0 bases and J shed 4 bases, with 6 bases lying between them. The CDR3 contains 14 residues. The record originates from a study of cytomegalovirus exposure and HLA in healthy donors. About the research overall: It was reported in a later analysis that the approximately 110 validation repertoires used the same platform as the 500 to 700 first-cohort repertoires.

Points from the study as a whole: Rare sequences made up most TCRs, while some public TCRs were found in many donors. A later analysis found first-cohort TCR clusters tended to co-occur in the 90 to 150 validation repertoires. CMV antigen specificity was confirmed in vitro for a few CMV-associated chains.

This clonotype originated in a woman under 30 in good health and CMV-seropositive. Sequencing was done on a sample of PBMCs. This chain uses TRBV4-2 with TRBJ2-2; D is uncertain. CDR3 coding DNA: TGTGCCAGCAGCCAAGAGGTACTCACCGGGGAGCTGTTTTTT. Amino acids: CASSQEVLTGELFF.